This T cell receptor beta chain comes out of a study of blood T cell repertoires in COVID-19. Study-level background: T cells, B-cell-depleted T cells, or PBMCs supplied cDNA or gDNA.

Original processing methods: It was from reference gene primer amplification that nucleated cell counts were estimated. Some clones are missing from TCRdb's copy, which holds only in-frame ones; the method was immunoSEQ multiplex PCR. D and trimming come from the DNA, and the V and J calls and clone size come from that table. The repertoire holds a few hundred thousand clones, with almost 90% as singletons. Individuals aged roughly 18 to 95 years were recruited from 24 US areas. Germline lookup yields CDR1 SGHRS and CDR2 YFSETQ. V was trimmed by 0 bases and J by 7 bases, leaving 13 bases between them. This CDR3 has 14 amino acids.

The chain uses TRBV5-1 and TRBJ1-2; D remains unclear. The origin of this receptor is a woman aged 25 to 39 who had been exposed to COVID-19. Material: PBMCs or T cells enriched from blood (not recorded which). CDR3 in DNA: TGCGCCAGCAGCTTGGCCTTGGCGGCGGCTGGCTACACCTTC. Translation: CASSLALAAAGYTF.